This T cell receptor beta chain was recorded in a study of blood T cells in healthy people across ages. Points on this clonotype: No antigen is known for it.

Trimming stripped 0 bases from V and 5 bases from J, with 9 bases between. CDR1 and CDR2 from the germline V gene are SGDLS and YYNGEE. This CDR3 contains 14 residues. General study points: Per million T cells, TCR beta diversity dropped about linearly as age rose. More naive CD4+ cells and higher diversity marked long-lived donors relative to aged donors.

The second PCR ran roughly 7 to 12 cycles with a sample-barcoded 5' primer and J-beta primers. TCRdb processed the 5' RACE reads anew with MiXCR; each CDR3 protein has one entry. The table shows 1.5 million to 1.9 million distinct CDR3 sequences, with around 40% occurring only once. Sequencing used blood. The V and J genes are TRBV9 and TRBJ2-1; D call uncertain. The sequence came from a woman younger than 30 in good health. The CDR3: CASSVATHNNEQFF. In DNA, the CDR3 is TGTGCCAGCAGCGTAGCTACTCACAACAATGAGCAGTTCTTC.